This record looks at one TCR beta chain sequence and its context. In germline, CDR1 is DFQATT, CDR2 SNEGSKA (reference sequence). The CDR3 covers 11 residues. Trimming cost V 3 bases and J 4 bases, with 7 bases left between them. This entry is derived from a study of T cell repertoires in ileal Crohn's disease. Measured with immunoSEQ multiplex PCR; TCRdb has only the in-frame clones, and not every one. The table records around 8,100 clones, roughly 79% of them present only once. Specimen: ileal tissue. This chain uses TRBV20-1 with TRBJ2-7; D remains unclear. The sequence derives from an adult with Crohn's disease. The CDR3, as DNA: TGCAGTGCTAGTGACGGGTACGAGCAGTACTTC. This translates into CSASDGYEQYF.